Listed below are T cell receptor beta chains from one sample, sequenced in a study of blood T cells in healthy people across ages. TCRdb itself ran the 5' RACE reads through MiXCR, one entry per CDR3 protein. The top ten hold under 15% of the sample, which has around 1,000,000 distinct CDR3 sequences, approximately 38% seen once. The sample comprised blood. The receptors were sampled from a man aged 18 to 35 in good health. Both conserved end residues are trimmed from each CDR3.

TRBJ2-3 | TRBV7-3 | ASSLMGQQSSTDTQY
TRBJ2-3 | TRBV20-1 | SARDLRDFRTDTQY
TRBJ2-5 | TRBV9 | ASSVGNEQY
TRBJ1-5 | TRBV20-1 | SARDPGQEVNQPQH
TRBJ1-2 | TRBV6-2/TRBV6-3 | ASSYVTSDGYT
TRBJ2-1 | TRBV27 | ASSFPGTDRNEQF
TRBJ2-3 | TRBV4-3 | ASSQDVVLWDTQY
TRBJ1-2 | TRBV12-3/TRBV12-4 | ASSLAARGQGGYT
TRBJ2-7 | TRBV24-1 | AIGLAGYEQY
TRBJ1-4 | TRBV20-1 | SAQRGGWEKLF
TRBJ2-1 | TRBV7-2 | ASSRNGAAYNEQF
TRBJ2-5 | TRBV7-9 | ASSLGLAGDKETQY
TRBJ1-4 | TRBV12-3/TRBV12-4 | ASSLGPRGKLF
TRBJ2-3 | TRBV20-1 | SAGGLAFTIDTQY
TRBJ2-3 | TRBV6-2/TRBV6-3 | AQPAVGTDTQY
TRBJ2-2 | TRBV9 | ASSVAYANTGELF
TRBJ2-3 | TRBV13 | ASSGTSGVVDTQY
TRBJ1-5 | TRBV5-1 | ASSLEGPSSNQPQH
TRBJ1-5 | TRBV4-1 | ASSQRGGGADQPQH
TRBJ2-3 | TRBV2 | ASTPLGGAQDTQY
TRBJ1-6 | TRBV28 | ASSLGGRNSPLH
TRBJ2-7 | TRBV12-3/TRBV12-4 | ASSRVSEQY
TRBJ1-5 | TRBV13 | ASSATGTSNQPQH
TRBJ2-4 | TRBV5-1 | ASSSDIAKNIQY
TRBJ1-1 | TRBV7-2 | ASSGGREAF
TRBJ1-1 | TRBV20-1 | SARDRISAEAF
TRBJ2-3 | TRBV14 | ASTSRGEPDTQY
TRBJ2-3 | TRBV5-8 | ACRARGSWADTQY
TRBJ1-6 | TRBV12-5 | ASGGLYNSPLH
TRBJ2-5 | TRBV4-1 | ASSQGSHPQETQY
TRBJ2-3 | TRBV6-5 | ASRNGLGHTDTQY
TRBJ2-2 | TRBV5-5 | ASSSVPGVDTGELF
TRBJ2-5 | TRBV4-1 | ASSPGSLETQY
TRBJ2-2 | TRBV20-1 | SAHPRTGELF
TRBJ2-3 | TRBV11-2 | ASSLVAGMTDTQY
TRBJ2-3 | TRBV7-2 | ASSLALGQGTDTQY
TRBJ1-2 | TRBV13 | ASSLAAYYGYT
TRBJ2-7 | TRBV6-5 | ASSYSNWGTAIYNEQY
TRBJ1-1 | TRBV20-1 | SASDPKEGDTEAF
TRBJ1-2 | TRBV3-1 | ASSQDRGQHYGYT
TRBJ2-2 | TRBV29-1 | SVYGFTGELF
TRBJ1-1 | TRBV13 | ASSLSLRGLMNTEAF
TRBJ2-3 | TRBV11-2 | ASSSTTGTQDTQY
TRBJ1-4 | TRBV7-2 | ASSLTWGRGEKLF
TRBJ2-5 | TRBV7-2 | ASSSQGQVFGVTQY
TRBJ2-1 | TRBV2 | ASVPRGSYNEQF
TRBJ1-6 | TRBV29-1 | SASGDKHNSPLH
TRBJ1-1 | TRBV2 | ATVPENTEAF
TRBJ1-5 | TRBV12-5 | ASGLVADNQPQH
TRBJ2-3 | TRBV5-1 | ASSLGTGGNRADTQY
TRBJ1-2 | TRBV2 | ASSEGQANYGYT
TRBJ1-4 | TRBV10-2 | ASSESSAGVDEKLF
TRBJ1-3 | TRBV12-3/TRBV12-4 | ASSLGSRKHSGNTIY
TRBJ2-7 | TRBV6-5 | ASSDPSGGIYEQY